A selection of T cell receptor beta chains follows, all from one sample in a study of Ad26.COV2.S vaccination and SARS-CoV-2 variants. Only in-frame clones appear in the TCRdb table, and some are missing; sequencing was by immunoSEQ multiplex PCR. The repertoire has about 250,000 clones, about 90% of them found once; the top ten carry about 3.6%. Here the sequenced sample was peripheral blood, taken in a trial of Ad26.COV2.S vaccine versus placebo. The receptor set was obtained from a person aged 18-65 years who received the Ad26.COV2.S COVID-19 vaccine or a placebo. Each CDR3 is given with its conserved first and last residue. Fields, in order: clone size, V gene, D gene, CDR3 length, J gene, CDR3 protein, CDR3 DNA. The D gene is left open where the match is weak. The size of a clone is reported for some rows only, either as once, few or many, or as a class for expanded clones.

clone size: .
V gene: TRBV28
D gene: TRBD1
CDR3 length: 15
J gene: TRBJ2-1
CDR3 protein: CASPSGTGVYNEQFF
CDR3 DNA: TGTGCCAGCCCATCCGGGACAGGGGTCTACAATGAGCAGTTCTTC

clone size: .
V gene: TRBV5-8
D gene: TRBD2
CDR3 length: 14
J gene: TRBJ2-1
CDR3 protein: CASIGLAAYNEQFF
CDR3 DNA: TGTGCCAGCATCGGACTAGCGGCTTACAATGAGCAGTTCTTC

clone size: .
V gene: TRBV18
D gene: TRBD1
CDR3 length: 15
J gene: TRBJ1-5
CDR3 protein: CASSLGQGADQPQHF
CDR3 DNA: TGTGCCAGCTCACTTGGACAGGGGGCGGATCAGCCCCAGCATTTT

clone size: .
V gene: TRBV7-9
D gene: .
CDR3 length: 15
J gene: TRBJ2-5
CDR3 protein: CASRPEGLAGETQYF
CDR3 DNA: TGTGCCAGCAGGCCAGAAGGACTGGCCGGAGAGACCCAGTACTTC

clone size: .
V gene: TRBV9
D gene: .
CDR3 length: 13
J gene: TRBJ2-2
CDR3 protein: CASSVVRDGELFF
CDR3 DNA: TGTGCCAGCAGCGTAGTGAGGGACGGGGAGCTGTTTTTT

clone size: .
V gene: TRBV28
D gene: TRBD1
CDR3 length: 15
J gene: TRBJ2-2
CDR3 protein: CASSPEQGHTGELFF
CDR3 DNA: TGTGCCAGCAGCCCCGAACAGGGGCACACCGGGGAGCTGTTTTTT

clone size: .
V gene: TRBV2
D gene: .
CDR3 length: 12
J gene: TRBJ2-1
CDR3 protein: CASKGPGYEQFF
CDR3 DNA: TGTGCCAGCAAGGGGCCGGGTTACGAGCAGTTCTTC

clone size: .
V gene: TRBV5-8
D gene: .
CDR3 length: 15
J gene: TRBJ2-3
CDR3 protein: CASSLVGTQGDTQYF
CDR3 DNA: TGTGCCAGCAGCTTAGTGGGGACCCAAGGAGATACGCAGTATTTT

clone size: once
V gene: TRBV5-1
D gene: TRBD2
CDR3 length: 18
J gene: TRBJ2-2
CDR3 protein: CASRTSLAGAGGTGELFF
CDR3 DNA: TGCGCCAGCAGAACATCACTAGCGGGAGCAGGTGGCACCGGGGAGCTGTTTTTT

clone size: .
V gene: TRBV18
D gene: .
CDR3 length: 14
J gene: TRBJ2-1
CDR3 protein: CASSQPGTSNEQFF
CDR3 DNA: TGTGCCAGCTCACAACCTGGGACTTCAAATGAGCAGTTCTTC

clone size: once
V gene: TRBV28
D gene: .
CDR3 length: 13
J gene: TRBJ1-5
CDR3 protein: CASSPSGTQPQHF
CDR3 DNA: TGTGCCAGCAGTCCTTCAGGGACTCAGCCCCAGCATTTT

clone size: .
V gene: TRBV27
D gene: .
CDR3 length: 15
J gene: TRBJ1-1
CDR3 protein: CASHMAGAANTEAFF
CDR3 DNA: TGTGCCAGCCATATGGCAGGGGCCGCGAACACTGAAGCTTTCTTT

clone size: .
V gene: TRBV10-3
D gene: .
CDR3 length: 11
J gene: TRBJ2-1
CDR3 protein: CAIMSGNEQFF
CDR3 DNA: TGTGCCATCATGTCGGGCAATGAGCAGTTCTTC

clone size: .
V gene: TRBV29-1
D gene: .
CDR3 length: 13
J gene: TRBJ1-1
CDR3 protein: CSVATKGQGRAFF
CDR3 DNA: TGCAGCGTTGCGACGAAGGGTCAGGGGAGAGCTTTCTTT

clone size: .
V gene: TRBV5-1
D gene: .
CDR3 length: 14
J gene: TRBJ2-3
CDR3 protein: CASSFTPSTDTQYF
CDR3 DNA: TGCGCCAGCAGCTTTACACCTAGCACAGATACGCAGTATTTT

clone size: .
V gene: TRBV21-1
D gene: .
CDR3 length: 13
J gene: TRBJ2-7
CDR3 protein: CASSKALWGQQEF
CDR3 DNA: TGTGCCAGCAGCAAAGCGCTTTGGGGCCAACAGGAGTTC